This T cell receptor (beta chain) emerged from a study of cytomegalovirus exposure and HLA in healthy donors. General observations from the study: Donor immune exposure was known only as CMV serostatus. Under in vitro conditions, a few CMV-associated chains were confirmed as specific for CMV antigens. In a later analysis, productive TCRs from donors in an Asian-associated ancestry cluster reportedly carried fewer N-insertions than the cohort mean.

Researchers ran the PCR with 60 Vbeta and 13 Jbeta primers. This table comes from immunoSEQ multiplex PCR, and its TCRdb copy is limited to in-frame clones, with some not included. Here the sample spans 100,000 to 150,000 clones, approximately 80% being singletons. Concerning this clone: Its antigen is currently unknown.

Between the trimmed V and J ends, which lost 1 base and 1 base, there was a span of 17 bases. CDR3 length equals 18 residues. Germline V gene lookup returns CDR1 LGHNA and CDR2 YNFKEQ. The sequence was collected from a boy younger than 10 in good health and CMV-seronegative. The gene calls are TRBV4-2 and TRBJ1-3; the D is unclear. The sequenced material came from PBMCs. CDR3 loop: CASSQVRRVIRSGNTIYF. CDR3 DNA: TGTGCCAGCAGCCAAGTCCGTAGAGTAATCCGATCTGGAAACACCATATATTTT.